This TCR beta chain was identified during a study of shared clonotypes between healthy human individuals. For this clone: The antigen remains undetermined.

Sequencing was performed with immunoSEQ multiplex PCR; in TCRdb, only in-frame clones are kept and a portion is missing. Found here are approximately 2.5 million clones, around nine tenths of them singletons; the top ten hold around 0.14%. V dropped 4 bases and J dropped 3; count of bases not matched to a gene: 5. This CDR3 has 14 residues. CDR1 is SGHNT, CDR2 YYREEE, per germline (reference sequence). Points from the study as a whole: Only blood underwent sampling, and tissue repertoires likely differ. Several donors had approximately 4.6% of their naive CD4 clonotypes in common.

This rearrangement joins TRBV5-4 to TRBJ2-5; 8 nucleotides align to TRBD1. The TCR comes from a man aged 18 to 30 in good health. The sample taken for sequencing was naive CD4+ T cells sorted from blood. Subset denoted: CD45RA+ positively selected. The CDR3 spells CASSLVDREETQYF. CDR3 bases: TGTGCCAGCAGCCTCGTGGACAGGGAAGAGACCCAGTACTTC.